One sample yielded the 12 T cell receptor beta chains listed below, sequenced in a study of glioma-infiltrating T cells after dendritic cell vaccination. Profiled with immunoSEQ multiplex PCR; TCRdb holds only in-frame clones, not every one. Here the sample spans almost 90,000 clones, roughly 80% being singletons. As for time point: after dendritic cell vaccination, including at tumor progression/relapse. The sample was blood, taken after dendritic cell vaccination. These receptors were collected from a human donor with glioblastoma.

The CDR3 DNA reads as TGTGCCAGTAGTATGGAGGGTTGGTATGGCTACACCTTC. Translation gives CASSMEGWYGYTF. The chain links TRBV19 to TRBJ1-2; D is ambiguous. CDR1 is LNHDA, CDR2 SQIVND, per germline (reference sequence). This CDR3 is 13 amino acids long. Between the trimmed V and J ends, which lost 3 bases and 5 bases, there was a span of 10 bases. The whole variable domain, remainder taken from reference TRBV19 and TRBJ1-2, is DGGITQSPKYLFRKEGQNVTLSCEQNLNHDAMYWYRQDPGQGLRLIYYSQIVNDFQKGDIAEGYSVSREKKESFPLTVTSAQKNPTAFYLCASSMEGWYGYTFGSGTRLTVV.

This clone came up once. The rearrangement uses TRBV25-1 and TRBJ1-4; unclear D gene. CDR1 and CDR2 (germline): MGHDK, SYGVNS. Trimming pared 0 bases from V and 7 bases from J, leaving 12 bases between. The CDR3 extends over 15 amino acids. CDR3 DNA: TGTGCCAGCAGTGAATATGAGGGTCTAGGTGAAAAACTGTTTTTT. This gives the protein CASSEYEGLGEKLFF.

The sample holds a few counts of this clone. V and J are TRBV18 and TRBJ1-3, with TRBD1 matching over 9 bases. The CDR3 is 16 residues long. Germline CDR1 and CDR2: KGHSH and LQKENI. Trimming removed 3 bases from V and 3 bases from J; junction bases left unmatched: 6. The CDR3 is CASSPGQGRIGNTIYF. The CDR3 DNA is TGTGCCAGCTCACCCGGACAGGGGAGGATTGGAAACACCATATATTTT.

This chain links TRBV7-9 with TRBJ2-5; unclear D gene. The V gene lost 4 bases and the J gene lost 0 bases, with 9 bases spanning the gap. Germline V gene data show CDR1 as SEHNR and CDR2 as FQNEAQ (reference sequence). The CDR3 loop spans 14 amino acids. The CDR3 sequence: CASSSRLNQETQYF. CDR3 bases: TGTGCCAGCAGCTCCAGACTGAACCAAGAGACCCAGTACTTC. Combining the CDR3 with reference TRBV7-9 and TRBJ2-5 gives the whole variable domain DTGVSQNPRHKITKRGQNVTFRCDPISEHNRLYWYRQTLGQGPEFLTYFQNEAQLEKSRLLSDRFSAERPKGSFSTLEIQRTEQGDSAMYLCASSSRLNQETQYFGPGTRLLVL.

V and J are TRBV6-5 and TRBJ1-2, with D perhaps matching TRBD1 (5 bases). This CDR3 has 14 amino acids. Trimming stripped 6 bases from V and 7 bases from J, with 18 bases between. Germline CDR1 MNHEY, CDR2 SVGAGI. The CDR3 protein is CASRKGDHLGGYTF. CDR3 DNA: TGTGCCAGCAGAAAAGGGGATCACCTAGGTGGCTACACCTTC.

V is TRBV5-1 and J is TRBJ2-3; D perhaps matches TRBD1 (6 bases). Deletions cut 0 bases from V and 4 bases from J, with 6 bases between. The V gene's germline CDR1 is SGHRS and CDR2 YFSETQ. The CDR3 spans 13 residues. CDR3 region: CASSLAGADTQYF. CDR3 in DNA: TGCGCCAGCAGCTTGGCAGGGGCAGATACGCAGTATTTT.

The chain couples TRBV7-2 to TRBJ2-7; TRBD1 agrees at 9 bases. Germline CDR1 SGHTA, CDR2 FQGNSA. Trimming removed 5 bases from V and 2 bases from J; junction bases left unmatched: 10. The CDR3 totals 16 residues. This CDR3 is CASSQDRGIGTYEQYF. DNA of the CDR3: TGTGCCAGCAGCCAAGACAGGGGGATAGGGACCTACGAGCAGTACTTC. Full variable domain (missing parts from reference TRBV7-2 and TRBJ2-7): GAGVSQSPSNKVTEKGKDVELRCDPISGHTALYWYRQSLGQGLEFLIYFQGNSAPDKSGLPSDRFSAERTGGSVSTLTIQRTQQEDSAVYLCASSQDRGIGTYEQYFGPGTRLTVT.

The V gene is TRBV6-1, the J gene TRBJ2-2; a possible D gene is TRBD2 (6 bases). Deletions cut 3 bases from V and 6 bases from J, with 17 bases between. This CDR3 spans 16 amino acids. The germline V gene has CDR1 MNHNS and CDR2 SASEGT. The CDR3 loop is CASSDRGFQESGELFF. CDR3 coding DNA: TGTGCCAGCAGTGACCGGGGGTTTCAGGAATCCGGGGAGCTGTTTTTT.

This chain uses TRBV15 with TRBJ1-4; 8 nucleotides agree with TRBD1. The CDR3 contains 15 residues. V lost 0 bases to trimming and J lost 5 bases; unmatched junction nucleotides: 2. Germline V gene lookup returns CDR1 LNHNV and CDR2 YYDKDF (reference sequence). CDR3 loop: CATSREQGGNEKLFF. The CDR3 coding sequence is TGTGCCACCAGCAGAGAACAGGGGGGGAATGAAAAACTGTTTTTT.

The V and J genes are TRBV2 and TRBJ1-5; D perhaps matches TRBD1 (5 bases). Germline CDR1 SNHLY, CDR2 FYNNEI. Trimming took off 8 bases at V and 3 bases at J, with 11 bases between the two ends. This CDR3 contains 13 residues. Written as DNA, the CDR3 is TGTGCCAGCTCGGGGGAACCCAATCAGCCCCAGCATTTT. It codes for CASSGEPNQPQHF.

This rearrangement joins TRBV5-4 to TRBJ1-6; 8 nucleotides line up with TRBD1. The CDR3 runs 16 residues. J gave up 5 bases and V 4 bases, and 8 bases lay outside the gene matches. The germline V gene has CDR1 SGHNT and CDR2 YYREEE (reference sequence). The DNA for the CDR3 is TGTGCCAGCAGCCTAGGGACAGGTGGCCATAATTCACCCCTCCACTTT. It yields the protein CASSLGTGGHNSPLHF.

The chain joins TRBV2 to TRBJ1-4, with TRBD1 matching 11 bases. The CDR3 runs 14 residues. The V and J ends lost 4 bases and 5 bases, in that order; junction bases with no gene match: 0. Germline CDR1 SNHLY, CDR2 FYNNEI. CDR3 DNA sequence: TGTGCCAGCAGTGGGGACAGGGGGAATGAAAAACTGTTTTTT. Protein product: CASSGDRGNEKLFF.